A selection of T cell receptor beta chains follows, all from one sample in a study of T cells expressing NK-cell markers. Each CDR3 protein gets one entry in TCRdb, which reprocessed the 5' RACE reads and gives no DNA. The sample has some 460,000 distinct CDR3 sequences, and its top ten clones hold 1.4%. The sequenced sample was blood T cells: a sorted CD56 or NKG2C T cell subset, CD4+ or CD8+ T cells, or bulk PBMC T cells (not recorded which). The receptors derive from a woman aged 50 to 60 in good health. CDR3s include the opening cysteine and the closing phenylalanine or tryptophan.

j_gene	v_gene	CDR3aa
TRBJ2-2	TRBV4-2	CASSQGVGGYTGELFF
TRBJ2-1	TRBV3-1	CASSEAGTRDNEQFF
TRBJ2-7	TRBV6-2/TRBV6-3	CASKREAIYEQYF
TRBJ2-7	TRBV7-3	CASSRGGPLNPLPLSGSSYEQYF
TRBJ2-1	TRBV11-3	CASSLTSEQFF
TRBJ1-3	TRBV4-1	CASSQATTAGNTIYF
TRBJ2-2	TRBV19	CASRPTGANTGELFF
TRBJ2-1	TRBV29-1	CSAIAGTYNEQFF
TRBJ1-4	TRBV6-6	CASSLIGGLSTNEKLFF
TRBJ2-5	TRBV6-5	CASSYPGQGRETQYF
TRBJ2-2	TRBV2	CASSDGGPGTGELFF
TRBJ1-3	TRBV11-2	CASSSRLTGNTIYF
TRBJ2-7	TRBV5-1	CASSLKGEGYEQYF
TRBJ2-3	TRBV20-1	CSAALAGGPSDTQYF
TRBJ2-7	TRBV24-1	CATSDARNFYEQYF
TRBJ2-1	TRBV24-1	CATRGLAGDSSYNEQFF
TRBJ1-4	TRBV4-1	CASSQGKGSGEKLFF
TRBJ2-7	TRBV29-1	CSVGLGPYEQYF
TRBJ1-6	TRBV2	CASSELRLNSPLHF
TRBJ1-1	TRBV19	CASSTSGQENTEAFF
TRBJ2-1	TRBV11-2	CASSFQQVRDTPYNEQFF
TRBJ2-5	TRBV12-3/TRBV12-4	CASSLVSGTSETQYF
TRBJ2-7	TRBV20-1	CSARATSGAPYEQYF
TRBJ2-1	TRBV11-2	CASSWRQGILDEQFF
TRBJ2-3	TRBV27	CASSVLAGGPSDTQYF
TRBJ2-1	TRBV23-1	CASSQTNIQGSSKFF
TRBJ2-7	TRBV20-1	CSAREASTLYEQYF
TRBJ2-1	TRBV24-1	CATSDPTRGGHEQFF
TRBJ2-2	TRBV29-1	CSVATGPGELFF
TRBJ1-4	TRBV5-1	CASTRDLNEKLFF